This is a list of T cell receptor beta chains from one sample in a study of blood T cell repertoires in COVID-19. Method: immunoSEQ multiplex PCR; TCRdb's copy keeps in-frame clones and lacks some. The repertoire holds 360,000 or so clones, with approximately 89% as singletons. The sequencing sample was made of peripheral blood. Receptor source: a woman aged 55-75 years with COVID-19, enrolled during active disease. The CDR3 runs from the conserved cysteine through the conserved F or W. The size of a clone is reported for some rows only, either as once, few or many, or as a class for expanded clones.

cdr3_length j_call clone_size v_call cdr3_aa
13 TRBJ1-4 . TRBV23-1 CASSRTFNEKLFF
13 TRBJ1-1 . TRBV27 CASSPNMNTEAFF
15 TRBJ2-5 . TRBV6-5 CASSQAGTDQETQYF
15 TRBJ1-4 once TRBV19 CATSRDRVYNEKLFF
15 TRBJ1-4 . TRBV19 CASSPQASGDEKLFF
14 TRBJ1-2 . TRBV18 CASSPQGSNYGYTF
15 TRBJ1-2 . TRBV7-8 CASSLGVGANYGYTF
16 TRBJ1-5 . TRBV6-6 CASSPVGQGARQPQHF
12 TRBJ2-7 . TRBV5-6 CASSGTAYEQYF
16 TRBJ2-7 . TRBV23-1 CASSPRAAGGNYEQYF
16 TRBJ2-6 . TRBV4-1 CASSQGSSSGANVLTF
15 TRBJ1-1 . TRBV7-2 CASSLDRALNTEAFF
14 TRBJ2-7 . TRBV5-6 CASSLGQGAREQYF
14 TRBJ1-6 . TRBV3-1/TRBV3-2 CASSQLADNSPLHF
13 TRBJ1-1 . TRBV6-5 CASSYSFGTEAFF
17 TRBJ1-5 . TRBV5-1 CASSLGSGTGDSQPQHF
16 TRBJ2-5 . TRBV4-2 CASSQDNGGAGETQYF
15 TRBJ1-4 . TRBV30 CAWSAQGYANEKLFF
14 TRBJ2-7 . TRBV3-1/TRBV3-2 CASSLGTGGYEQYF
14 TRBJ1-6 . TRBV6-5 CASTQTGANSPLHF
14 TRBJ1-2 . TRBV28 CASRGGQGAGGYTF
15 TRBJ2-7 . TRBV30 CAWKPRNRGFYEQYF
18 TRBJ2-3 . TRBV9 CASSVEAGGTPYTDTQYF
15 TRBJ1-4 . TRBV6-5 CASSYSTAGPEKLFF
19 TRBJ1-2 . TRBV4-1 CASSQDPGDRIRPPHGYTF
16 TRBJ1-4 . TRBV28 CASSLVWGQTNEKLFF
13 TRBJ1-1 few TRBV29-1 CSARQGQVTEAFF
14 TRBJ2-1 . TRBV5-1 CASSPGHTQDEQFF
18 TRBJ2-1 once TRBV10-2 CASSERGEAGDLYNEQFF
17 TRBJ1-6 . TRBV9 CASSVGSLGQGLSPLHF
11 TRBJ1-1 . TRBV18 CASSQQAEAFF
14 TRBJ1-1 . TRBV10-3 CAISGGQVNAEAFF
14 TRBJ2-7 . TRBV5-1 CASSLGQGWNEQYF
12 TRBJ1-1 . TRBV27 CASWDRDTEAFF
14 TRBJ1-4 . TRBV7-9 CASSSGSLNEKLFF
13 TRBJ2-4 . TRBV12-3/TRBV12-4 CASSLTGRDIQYF
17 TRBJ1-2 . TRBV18 CASSPPGGQAANYGYTF
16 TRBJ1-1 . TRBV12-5 CASGLEGGRMNTEAFF
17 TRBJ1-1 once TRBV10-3 CAISESGVVEVNTEAFF
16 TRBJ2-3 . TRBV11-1 CASSHRPGTSTGAQYF
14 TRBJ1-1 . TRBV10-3 CAISESVRQPEAFF
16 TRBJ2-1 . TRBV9 CASSGRALYGHNEQFF
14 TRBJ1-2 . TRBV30 CAWSGDRGQYGYTF
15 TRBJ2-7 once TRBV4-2 CASSPEGQGPYEQYF
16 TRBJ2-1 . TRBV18 CASSLRLAGVNNEQFF
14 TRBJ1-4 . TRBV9 CASSVGGGHEKLFF
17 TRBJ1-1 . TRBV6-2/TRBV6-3 CASSYSLQTGSRTEAFF
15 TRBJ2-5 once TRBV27 CASSPSGTGRETQYF
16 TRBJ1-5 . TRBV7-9 CASSLATGGGNQPQHF